This T cell receptor (beta chain) was found in a study of blood T cell repertoires in COVID-19. Profiling relied on immunoSEQ multiplex PCR, and the TCRdb table lists in-frame clones only, not all of them. The sample records roughly 200,000 clones, about nine tenths being singletons. The germline V gene encodes CDR1 LGHNA and CDR2 YNFKEQ. CDR3 length: 22 amino acids. V was pared by 2 bases and J by 3 bases, with 15 bases of the junction left unmatched. The receptor comes from a man aged 18-30 years with active or convalescent COVID-19. The chain carries TRBV4-2 and TRBJ2-2, with 16 nucleotides matching TRBD2. Source material: peripheral blood. The CDR3 region is CASSQYGQGTSGRAVDTGELFF. As DNA, the CDR3 is TGTGCCAGCAGCCAATATGGACAGGGGACTAGCGGGAGGGCCGTGGACACCGGGGAGCTGTTTTTT.